A selection of T cell receptor beta chains follows, all from one sample in a study of siplizumab effects on memory and regulatory T cells. TCRdb keeps only in-frame clones here, not all; method: immunoSEQ multiplex PCR. The table lists approximately 120,000 clones, 92% of them singletons. Material: Tregs sorted from blood. Every receptor here comes from a human donor in good health. CDR3s include the opening cysteine and the closing phenylalanine or tryptophan. A D gene is named only where the DNA matches it firmly. Expanded clones are given a class, and other clones once, few, many or no size at all.

d_call	clone_size	j_call	v_call	cdr3_nt	cdr3_aa
TRBD1	.	TRBJ1-5	TRBV4-1	TGCGCCAGCAGCCTTACGGGACAGGGCCAGCCCCAGCATTTT	CASSLTGQGQPQHF
.	few	TRBJ1-2	TRBV2	TGTGCCAGCAGTGAAGTGGGACCATTGTCTCCCGGCTACACCTTC	CASSEVGPLSPGYTF
.	.	TRBJ2-4	TRBV7-8	TGTGCCAGCAGCCCGCTCGGACACAACATTCAGTACTTC	CASSPLGHNIQYF
.	.	TRBJ2-1	TRBV19	TGTGCCAGTAGTATAGCATCAGCGTTGAGCTCCTACAATGAGCAGTTCTTC	CASSIASALSSYNEQFF
.	.	TRBJ2-1	TRBV18	TGTGCCAGCTCACCCTACTACAATGAGCAGTTCTTC	CASSPYYNEQFF
.	.	TRBJ2-2	TRBV21-1	TGTGCCAGCACCGGGGGGAGTCGAACCGGGGAGCTGTTTTTT	CASTGGSRTGELFF
.	.	TRBJ2-5	TRBV2	TGTGCCAGTGGTTTGTTGCAAGAGACCCAGTACTTC	CASGLLQETQYF
.	.	TRBJ2-7	TRBV5-6	TGTGCCAGCAGCTTGTTCTGGTACTCGGGCGAGCAGTACTTC	CASSLFWYSGEQYF
TRBD1	.	TRBJ2-5	TRBV5-1	TGCGCCAGCAGCTTGGGGGACAGGGTAGAGACCCAGTACTTC	CASSLGDRVETQYF
.	.	TRBJ1-1	TRBV5-1	TGCGCCAGCAGCTTGGGGGCCACTGAAGCTTTCTTT	CASSLGATEAFF
TRBD2	few	TRBJ2-3	TRBV4-1	TGCGCCAGCAGCCAACCGGGACTAGCGGGTGATACGCAGTATTTT	CASSQPGLAGDTQYF
.	.	TRBJ2-1	TRBV6-4	TGTGCCAGCAGTGAGACCCGCGGGACGTACAATGAGCAGTTCTTC	CASSETRGTYNEQFF
.	.	TRBJ2-1	TRBV21-1	TGTGCCTGGTTAGACCGTGGCGATGAGCAGTTCTTC	CAWLDRGDEQFF
.	.	TRBJ2-1	TRBV9	TGTGCCAGCAGCGTAGTAGGTGGGTTCGATGAGCAGTTCTTC	CASSVVGGFDEQFF
.	.	TRBJ2-7	TRBV29-1	TGCAGCGTTTCGGACAGACACGAGCAGTACTTC	CSVSDRHEQYF
.	.	TRBJ2-7	TRBV29-1	TGCAGCGCGCGTCGGGGGAGCGACGAGCAGTACTTC	CSARRGSDEQYF
.	.	TRBJ2-7	TRBV5-1	TGCGCCAGCAGCTTGGGGGCGGGCAGCTACGAGCAGTACTTC	CASSLGAGSYEQYF
.	.	TRBJ2-6	TRBV19	TGTGCCAGTAGTGTGACCTCTGGGGCCAACGTCCTGACTTTC	CASSVTSGANVLTF